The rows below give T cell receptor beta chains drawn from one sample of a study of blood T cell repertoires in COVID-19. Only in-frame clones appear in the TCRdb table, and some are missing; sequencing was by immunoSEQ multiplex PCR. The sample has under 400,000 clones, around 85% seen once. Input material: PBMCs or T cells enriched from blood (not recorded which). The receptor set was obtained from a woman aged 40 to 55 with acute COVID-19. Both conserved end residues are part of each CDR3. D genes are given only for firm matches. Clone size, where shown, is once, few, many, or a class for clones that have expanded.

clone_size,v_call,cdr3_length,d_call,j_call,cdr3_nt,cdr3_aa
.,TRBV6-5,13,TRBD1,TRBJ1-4,TGTGCCACAAAGACAGGGGCTAATGAAAAACTGTTTTTT,CATKTGANEKLFF
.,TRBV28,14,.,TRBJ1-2,TGTGCCAGCAGCCCCCCGGGGGGTATGGATGGCTACACCTTC,CASSPPGGMDGYTF
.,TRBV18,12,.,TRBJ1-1,TGTGCCAGCTCACCCATGGGCAAACAAGCTTTCTTT,CASSPMGKQAFF
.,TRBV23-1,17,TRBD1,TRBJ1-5,TGCGCCAGCAGTCAGTTGACAGGGCCTTATAGCAATCAGCCCCAGCATTTT,CASSQLTGPYSNQPQHF
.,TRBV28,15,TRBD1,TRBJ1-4,TGTGCCAGCAGTTCGTACGACAGGGTTGGTGAAAAACTGTTTTTT,CASSSYDRVGEKLFF
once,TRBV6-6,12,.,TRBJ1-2,TGTGCCAGCAGTGAGGCAGGGTTTGGCTACACCTTC,CASSEAGFGYTF
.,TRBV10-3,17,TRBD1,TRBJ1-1,TGTGCCATCACCCAGCCGGGACGAACAGGGGGGAGCACTGAAGCTTTCTTT,CAITQPGRTGGSTEAFF
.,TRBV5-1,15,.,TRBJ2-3,TGCGCCAGCAGCTGGGGGAGCGGGAGCACAGATACGCAGTATTTT,CASSWGSGSTDTQYF
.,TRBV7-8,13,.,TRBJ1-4,TGTGCCAGCAGGGGGGGTGCTAATGAAAAACTGTTTTTT,CASRGGANEKLFF
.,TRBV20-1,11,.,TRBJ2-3,TGCAGCTACGGGAGTTCGGATACGCAGTATTTT,CSYGSSDTQYF
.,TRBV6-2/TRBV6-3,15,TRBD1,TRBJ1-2,TGTGCCAGCAGTGTTCGGTTTCAGGGGGACTATGGCTACACCTTC,CASSVRFQGDYGYTF
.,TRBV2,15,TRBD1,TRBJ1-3,TGTGCCAGCACAAAAGCCCAGGGGGCGGGAAACACCATATATTTT,CASTKAQGAGNTIYF
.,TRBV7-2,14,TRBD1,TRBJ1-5,TGTGCCAGCAGTTTGGGACAGGGAGGGGGGCCCCAGCATTTT,CASSLGQGGGPQHF
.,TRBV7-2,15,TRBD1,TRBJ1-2,TGTGCCAGCAGCGGGGGACAGGGGGCTCTCTATGGCTACACCTTC,CASSGGQGALYGYTF
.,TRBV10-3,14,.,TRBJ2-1,TGTGCCATCAAGGCTCCCGGTTGGGGGGATGAGCAGTTCTTC,CAIKAPGWGDEQFF
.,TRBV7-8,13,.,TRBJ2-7,TGTGCCAGCAACCGGGACCGAGAGGGGGAACAGTACTTC,CASNRDREGEQYF
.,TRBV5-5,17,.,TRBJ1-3,TGTGCCAGCAGCCCCTCGAGGGCGCTGGGGTTAGGAAACACCATATATTTT,CASSPSRALGLGNTIYF
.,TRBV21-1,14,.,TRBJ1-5,TGTGCCAGCAGGAGACAGGATGACAATCAGCCCCAGCATTTT,CASRRQDDNQPQHF
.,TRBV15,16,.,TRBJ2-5,TGTGCCACCAGCGACCATACGGGGGGCCACCAAGAGACCCAGTACTTC,CATSDHTGGHQETQYF
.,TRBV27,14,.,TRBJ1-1,TGTGCCAGCAGCTTAGAGGGCGGGTACACTGAAGCTTTCTTT,CASSLEGGYTEAFF
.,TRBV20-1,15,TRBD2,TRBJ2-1,TGCAGTGCTAGTAATAGCGGGAACAACTACAATGAGCAGTTCTTC,CSASNSGNNYNEQFF
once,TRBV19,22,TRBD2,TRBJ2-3,TGTGCCAGTAGTCCTCGGAGACAGGGAGGGACTAGCGGGAGACGCGGAACAGATACGCAGTATTTT,CASSPRRQGGTSGRRGTDTQYF
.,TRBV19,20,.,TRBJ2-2,TGTGCCAGTAGTATTTCAGTGGGGAGAGGCCACTACGCGAACACCGGGGAGCTGTTTTTT,CASSISVGRGHYANTGELFF
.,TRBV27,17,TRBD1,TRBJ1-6,TGTGCCAGCAGTTCGAAGGGACAGAGCTCCTATAATTCACCCCTCCACTTT,CASSSKGQSSYNSPLHF
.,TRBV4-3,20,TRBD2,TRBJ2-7,TGCGCCAGCAGCCAAGGTTTCCGGACTAAACTAGCGGACTACTATAACGAGCAGTACTTC,CASSQGFRTKLADYYNEQYF
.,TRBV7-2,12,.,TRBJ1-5,TGTGCCAGCAGCCGAGGGAACCAGCCCCAGCATTTT,CASSRGNQPQHF
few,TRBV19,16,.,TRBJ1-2,TGTGCCAGTAGAGTAAGCGACGCTGCCCGGGACTATGGCTACACCTTC,CASRVSDAARDYGYTF
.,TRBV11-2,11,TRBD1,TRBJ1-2,TGTGCCAGCAGCCCAGGGGGTGGCTACACCTTC,CASSPGGGYTF
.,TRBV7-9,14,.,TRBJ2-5,TGTGCCAGCAGCTCTGGGACTTCTCAAGAGACCCAGTACTTC,CASSSGTSQETQYF
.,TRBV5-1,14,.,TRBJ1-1,TGCGCCAGCAGCTTAGCAGCGGAACTCGCTGAAGCTTTCTTT,CASSLAAELAEAFF
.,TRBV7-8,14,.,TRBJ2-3,TGTGCCAGCAGCTCTGCTATAGTGCCAGATACGCAGTATTTT,CASSSAIVPDTQYF
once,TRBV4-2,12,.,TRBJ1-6,TGTGCCAGCAGCGGGGGAGGGTCACCCCTCCACTTT,CASSGGGSPLHF
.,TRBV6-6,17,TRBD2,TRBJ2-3,TGTGCCAGCAGTCAATTTTACCTAGCGGGAGGCCCAGATACGCAGTATTTT,CASSQFYLAGGPDTQYF
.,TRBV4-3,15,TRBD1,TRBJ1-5,TGCGCCAGCAGCCAAGGCACAGGGGGTAATCAGCCCCAGCATTTT,CASSQGTGGNQPQHF
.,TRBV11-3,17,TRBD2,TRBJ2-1,TGTGCCAGCAGCTTAGGTCGAGCGGGAGGTTACAGTGATGAGCAGTTCTTC,CASSLGRAGGYSDEQFF
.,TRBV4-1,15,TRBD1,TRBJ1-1,TGCGCCAGCAGCCACACAGGGGGGGGAAACACTGAAGCTTTCTTT,CASSHTGGGNTEAFF
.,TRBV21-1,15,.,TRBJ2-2,TGTGCCGGGAGGTGGGGAGGGTCGGACACCGGGGAGCTGTTTTTT,CAGRWGGSDTGELFF
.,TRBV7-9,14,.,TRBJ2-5,TGTGCCAGCAGCTTAAGGACAGATCAAGAGACCCAGTACTTC,CASSLRTDQETQYF
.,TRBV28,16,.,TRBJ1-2,TGTGCCAGCAGTTTAGTTCTGACAGCTTCCAACTATGGCTACACCTTC,CASSLVLTASNYGYTF
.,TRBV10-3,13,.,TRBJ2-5,TGTGCCATCAGTGAGTTTAGATTGGAGACCCAGTACTTC,CAISEFRLETQYF
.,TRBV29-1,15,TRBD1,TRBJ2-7,TGCAGCGTGCGGACAGGGGGACTGGGGTCCTACGAGCAGTACTTC,CSVRTGGLGSYEQYF
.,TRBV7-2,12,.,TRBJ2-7,TGTGCCAGCAGCTTCAGAGGGGGCGAGCAGTACTTC,CASSFRGGEQYF
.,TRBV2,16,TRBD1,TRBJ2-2,TGTGCCAGCAGTAATTCAGGGGGCATCGGCACCGGGGAGCTGTTTTTT,CASSNSGGIGTGELFF
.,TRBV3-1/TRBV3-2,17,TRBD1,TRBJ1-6,TGTGCCAGCAGCCAAGGGAAGGGGGCTAGGTATAATTCACCCCTCCACTTT,CASSQGKGARYNSPLHF
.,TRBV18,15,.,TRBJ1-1,TGTGCCAGCTCACCACCGTCCAGGGAGGTCCCTGAAGCTTTCTTT,CASSPPSREVPEAFF
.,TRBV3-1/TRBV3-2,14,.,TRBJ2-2,TGTGCCAGCAGCCAAAACAGTTACACCGGGGAGCTGTTTTTT,CASSQNSYTGELFF
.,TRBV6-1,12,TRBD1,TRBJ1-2,TGTGCCAGCAGTGAGACAGGGGGGGGCTACACCTTC,CASSETGGGYTF
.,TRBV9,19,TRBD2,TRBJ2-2,TGTGCCAGCAGCGTAACGACTGGGTCTGGCGGGGGGGCCACCGGGGAGCTGTTTTTT,CASSVTTGSGGGATGELFF
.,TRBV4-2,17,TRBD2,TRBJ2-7,TGTGCCAGCAGCCAAGAGGTACTAGCGGGCCGATCCTACGAGCAGTACTTC,CASSQEVLAGRSYEQYF
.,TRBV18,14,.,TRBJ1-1,TGTGCCAGCTCACCGGGGCTGGGGGCGACTGAAGCTTTCTTT,CASSPGLGATEAFF